This TCR beta chain originates from a study of T cells in Graves' hyperthyroidism and ophthalmopathy. Lactation, pregnancy, other autoimmune disease or uncontrolled infection excluded patients. Germline V gene sequence: CDR1 MNHEY, CDR2 SMNVEV (reference sequence). CDR3 length: 16 residues. Template material for amplifying TCR beta CDR3 regions consisted of RNA transcripts. The TCR CDR3 first-round RT-PCR relied on the HTBI primer set. Via MiXCR, TCRdb re-called the multiplex PCR reads, giving one row per CDR3 protein. The sample contains approximately 370,000 distinct CDR3 sequences, 15% of which appear only once. Points on this clonotype: A much larger clone is a single base away; this may be a read error.

This rearrangement joins TRBV27 to TRBJ2-7; the D gene is possibly TRBD2 (6 bases). The TCR originated in a woman under 40 with Graves' hyperthyroidism. The sequenced sample consisted of blood. As DNA, the CDR3 is TGTGCCAGCAGTCCCCGAGGGCGGGACCTTCCCTACGAGCAGTGCTTC. Translating gives CASSPRGRDLPYEQCF.